This T cell receptor (beta chain) was observed in a study of blood T cell repertoires in COVID-19. In the study overall: Sites in the United States, Italy and Spain provided acute and convalescent COVID-19 samples. T cells, B-cell-depleted T cells, or PBMCs supplied cDNA or gDNA.

CDR3 length: 15 amino acids. After removal of 6 bases from V and 0 bases from J, the junction contained 5 bases not matched to a gene. Per the germline V gene, CDR1 is SNHLY and CDR2 is FYNNEI. Sequenced by immunoSEQ multiplex PCR; TCRdb stores in-frame clones only, minus some. The sample has approximately 220,000 clones; more than 70% are singletons. Residents of about two dozen US areas, aged about 18 to 95 years, made up the participants. The TCR was taken from a woman aged 35 to 49 with acute COVID-19. The rearrangement links TRBV2 to TRBJ1-2; 9 bases match TRBD1. The sample was PBMCs or T cells enriched from blood (not recorded which). CDR3 region: CASRDRGVSNYGYTF. The CDR3 bases are TGTGCCAGCAGGGACAGGGGTGTATCTAACTATGGCTACACCTTC.